The 20 T cell receptor beta chains presented below share a single source sample, sequenced in a study of blood T cell repertoires in COVID-19. TCRdb keeps only in-frame clones here, not all; method: immunoSEQ multiplex PCR. The table shows some 320,000 clones, with roughly 89% occurring only once. What was sequenced was PBMCs or T cells enriched from blood (not recorded which). These receptors were obtained from a woman aged 45-60 years who had been exposed to COVID-19.

This clone was counted between two and nine times. The chain combines TRBV3-1 (or the pseudogene TRBV3-2) with TRBJ1-1; D call uncertain. The germline gives CDR1 LGHDT, CDR2 YNNKEL (reference sequence). This CDR3 contains 11 residues. Trimming stripped 1 base from V and 6 bases from J, with 3 bases between. This chain's CDR3 is CASSQGPEAFF. CDR3 in DNA: TGTGCCAGCAGCCAAGGGCCTGAAGCTTTCTTT.

For this clone: The junction shows a germline mismatch at one end, possibly a read error. The chain couples TRBV7-7 to TRBJ2-7, with a weak D call TRBD1 (5 bases). The CDR3 is 18 residues long. Germline lookup yields CDR1 SSHAT and CDR2 FNYEAQ (reference sequence). CDR3 nucleotides: TGTGCTAGCAGCTTATTGACGGAGATTTCGACAGTTTCCTACGAGCAGTACTTC. Its protein product is CASSLLTEISTVSYEQYF.

This rearrangement joins TRBV7-2 to TRBJ1-5; no clear D gene. Trimming removed 5 bases from V and 2 bases from J, with 10 bases in between. The CDR3 totals 14 residues. CDR1 SGHTA and CDR2 FQGNSA come from the germline V gene. The CDR3 DNA sequence: TGTGCCAGCAGCCCCCGGCGGGGCAATCAGCCCCAGCATTTT. It is translated as CASSPRRGNQPQHF.

The CDR3 sequence: CASSYSGQGGLYGYTF. CDR3 nucleotides: TGTGCCAGCAGTTATTCCGGACAGGGGGGCCTCTATGGCTACACCTTC. The chain combines TRBV6-5 with TRBJ1-2; 10 nucleotides align to TRBD1. The J segment lost 4 bases and the V segment lost 3 bases, leaving 8 bases of the junction unmatched. Germline values: CDR1 MNHEY, CDR2 SVGAGI. The CDR3 totals 16 residues.

V is TRBV5-5 and J is TRBJ1-3; weak D call: TRBD1 (6 bases). Trimming removed 0 bases from V and 1 base from J, with 11 bases in between. CDR3 length equals 16 residues. Germline V gives CDR1 SGHKS, CDR2 YYEKEE (reference sequence). The DNA of the CDR3 is TGTGCCAGCAGCTTGGACAGGGTAGGGTCTGGAAACACCATATATTTT. Translation gives CASSLDRVGSGNTIYF. Complete variable domain (other parts from reference TRBV5-5 and TRBJ1-3): DAGVTQSPTHLIKTRGQQVTLRCSPISGHKSVSWYQQVLGQGPQFIFQYYEKEERGRGNFPDRFSARQFPNYSSELNVNALLLGDSALYLCASSLDRVGSGNTIYFGEGSWLTVV.

The CDR3 here is CAWIIWGGTEAFF. For the CDR3, the DNA is TGTGCCTGGATTATATGGGGGGGAACTGAAGCTTTCTTT. The chain employs TRBV30 and TRBJ1-1, with D maybe TRBD1 (5 bases). CDR1 and CDR2 from the germline V gene are GTSNPN and SVGIG (reference sequence). The CDR3 is made up of 13 amino acids. V dropped 4 bases and J dropped 5 bases, with 14 bases sitting between them. The whole variable domain, remainder taken from reference TRBV30 and TRBJ1-1, is SQTIHQWPATLVQPVGSPLSLECTVEGTSNPNLYWYRQAAGRGLQLLFYSVGIGQISSEVPQNLSASRPQDRQFILSSKKLLLSDSGFYLCAWIIWGGTEAFFGQGTRLTVV.

V and J are TRBV7-9 and TRBJ2-1; D perhaps matches TRBD2 (6 bases). Germline V lookup: CDR1 SEHNR, CDR2 FQNEAQ (reference sequence). V was trimmed by 3 bases and J by 7 bases, leaving 10 bases between them. The CDR3 covers 13 residues. The CDR3 nucleotides read TGTGCCAGCAGCTTCGGGACTTATAATGAGCAGTTCTTC. It specifies CASSFGTYNEQFF.

This chain connects TRBV5-3 to TRBJ1-2; 12 positions match TRBD1. TRBV5-3 qualifies as an ORF whose function is uncertain. CDR3 length: 16 amino acids. Germline trimming cut 4 bases from V and 4 bases from J; bases unmatched to any gene: 8. The DNA of the CDR3 is TGTGCCAGAAGCCCGGGACAGGGGGCTTCGACCTATGGCTACACCTTC. It specifies CARSPGQGASTYGYTF.

The rearrangement joins TRBV7-8 to TRBJ1-1; D gene uncertain. The CDR3 runs to 14 residues. Trimming took off 3 bases at V and 4 bases at J, with 12 bases between the two ends. In germline, CDR1 is SGHVS, CDR2 FQNEAQ. CDR3 bases: TGTGCCAGCAGCTTTCAACCCTCGGGCACTGAAGCTTTCTTT. This encodes CASSFQPSGTEAFF.

This rearrangement joins TRBV7-2 to TRBJ1-2; no definite D call. Looked up from germline, CDR1 is SGHTA and CDR2 is FQGNSA. CDR3 length: 16 residues. Trimming took off 5 bases at V and 2 bases at J, with 18 bases between the two ends. CDR3 residues: CASSGKGPGGNYGYTF. CDR3 bases: TGTGCCAGCAGCGGCAAAGGGCCGGGAGGGAACTATGGCTACACCTTC.

The chain uses TRBV18 and TRBJ1-1; 9 bases align to TRBD1. Germline-derived CDR1 and CDR2 are KGHSH and LQKENI. With V trimmed by 4 bases and J by 1 base, 7 bases remained unmatched. The CDR3 runs 16 residues. Written as DNA, the CDR3 is TGTGCCAGCTCACATTCCTCGGACAGGGGGAACACTGAAGCTTTCTTT. It yields the protein CASSHSSDRGNTEAFF.

The rearrangement joins TRBV29-1 to TRBJ2-5, with D perhaps matching TRBD1 (9 bases). CDR3 length: 13 residues. The V gene lost 7 bases and the J gene lost 4 bases, with 16 bases spanning the gap. Germline CDR1 reads SQVTM; CDR2 reads ANQGSEA. Written as DNA, the CDR3 is TGCAGCGCCGGGAGGGGACAGGGAGAGACCCAGTACTTC. Translated, it gives CSAGRGQGETQYF. Full variable domain (rest looked up from reference TRBV29-1 and TRBJ2-5): SAVISQKPSRDICQRGTSLTIQCQVDSQVTMMFWYRQQPGQSLTLIATANQGSEATYESGFVIDKFPISRPNLTFSTLTVSNMSPEDSSIYLCSAGRGQGETQYFGPGTRLLVL.

The chain is built from TRBV7-8 and TRBJ1-2; tentative D call: TRBD1 (6 bases). This CDR3 contains 16 residues. Trimming pared 0 bases from V and 5 bases from J, leaving 16 bases between. Germline V CDR1 and CDR2: SGHVS, FQNEAQ. The CDR3 here is CASSLAGGDNTYGYTF. The CDR3 DNA reads as TGTGCCAGCAGCTTAGCCGGGGGGGACAACACGTATGGCTACACCTTC.

The chain is built from TRBV7-9 and TRBJ1-1; D unclear. CDR1 and CDR2 from the germline V gene are SEHNR and FQNEAQ (reference sequence). Trimming removed 1 base at V and 3 bases at J, with 9 bases between. The CDR3 consists of 14 residues. The chain's CDR3 is CASSLEVGHTEAFF. The CDR3 coding sequence is TGTGCCAGCAGCTTAGAGGTGGGCCACACTGAAGCTTTCTTT.

The chain is built from TRBV7-9 and TRBJ2-3; 10 bases map to TRBD2. There are 18 residues in the CDR3. Germline V gives CDR1 SEHNR, CDR2 FQNEAQ (reference sequence). The J segment lost 0 bases and the V segment lost 6 bases, leaving 12 bases of the junction unmatched. CDR3 sequence: CASSRPPGTSDSTDTQYF. The DNA for the CDR3 is TGTGCCAGCAGTCGGCCACCCGGGACTAGCGATAGCACAGATACGCAGTATTTT.

The chain employs TRBV6-5 and TRBJ2-7, with TRBD2 identical over 7 bases. Unmatched junction bases numbered 9, after V lost 4 bases and J lost 3 bases. Looked up from germline, CDR1 is MNHEY and CDR2 is SVGAGI. The CDR3 totals 15 residues. The CDR3 spells CASSSQAGESYEQYF. Written as DNA, the CDR3 is TGTGCCAGCAGTTCCCAGGCGGGGGAAAGCTACGAGCAGTACTTC.

This clone was counted only a few times. The chain couples TRBV5-5 to TRBJ1-4; D is perhaps TRBD1 (6 bases). There are 16 residues in the CDR3. Germline CDR1 and CDR2: SGHKS and YYEKEE (reference sequence). Trimming took off 5 bases at V and 8 bases at J, with 22 bases between the two ends. As DNA, the CDR3 is TGTGCCAGCAGTCAAGACAACCCCTTACAGGGCGAAAAACTGTTTTTT. This encodes CASSQDNPLQGEKLFF.

The chain is built from TRBV11-2 and TRBJ2-5; 9 bases fit TRBD2. This CDR3 spans 15 amino acids. Germline V lookup: CDR1 SGHAT, CDR2 FQNNGV. With V trimmed by 2 bases and J by 5 bases, 6 bases remained unmatched. The CDR3 DNA reads TGTGCCAGCAGCTTAAGCGGGGGGATAGGGGAGACCCAGTACTTC. Translating it yields CASSLSGGIGETQYF.

The chain uses TRBV6-5 and TRBJ1-6; D possibly corresponds to TRBD1 (6 bases). CDR1 MNHEY and CDR2 SVGAGI come from the germline V gene. This CDR3 has 13 residues. V lost 6 bases to trimming and J lost 7 bases, with 10 bases between them. The CDR3 loop is CASSTTGNSPLHF. DNA of the CDR3: TGTGCCAGCAGCACCACAGGGAATTCACCCCTCCACTTT.

The chain links TRBV7-2 to TRBJ2-1; D is uncertain. There are 13 residues in the CDR3. V shed 9 bases and J shed 7 bases, with 16 bases lying between them. Germline V gives CDR1 SGHTA, CDR2 FQGNSA. The CDR3 DNA reads as TGTGCCAGTTCCAATCGGTTGTTTAATGAGCAGTTCTTC. It yields the protein CASSNRLFNEQFF.